This T cell receptor (beta chain) appears in the sequencing data of a study of blood T cell repertoires in COVID-19. Study-level background: The origin of the acute and convalescent COVID-19 samples was the United States, Italy and Spain. Sources were T cells, B-cell-depleted T cells, or PBMCs; the material itself was cDNA or gDNA.

The CDR3 length is 16 residues. Germline lookup yields CDR1 SGHAT and CDR2 FQNNGV. Trimming removed 6 bases at V and 0 bases at J, with 12 bases between. Original data processing: Cell counts per sample came from amplifying reference gene primers. The method was immunoSEQ multiplex PCR; TCRdb's version includes in-frame clones alone and lacks a portion of them. That table is the source of V, J and clone size, and D and trimming were worked out from the DNA. The sample includes 180,000 or so clones, 86% of them seen just once. The chain is built from TRBV11-2 and TRBJ1-6; D gene unclear. This TCR was sampled from a man aged 18 to 30 with acute or convalescent COVID-19. The sequenced sample was peripheral blood. The CDR3 nucleotides are TGTGCCAGCAGTTTAACAGAGAGCTCCTATAATTCACCCCTCCACTTT. The encoded protein is CASSLTESSYNSPLHF.